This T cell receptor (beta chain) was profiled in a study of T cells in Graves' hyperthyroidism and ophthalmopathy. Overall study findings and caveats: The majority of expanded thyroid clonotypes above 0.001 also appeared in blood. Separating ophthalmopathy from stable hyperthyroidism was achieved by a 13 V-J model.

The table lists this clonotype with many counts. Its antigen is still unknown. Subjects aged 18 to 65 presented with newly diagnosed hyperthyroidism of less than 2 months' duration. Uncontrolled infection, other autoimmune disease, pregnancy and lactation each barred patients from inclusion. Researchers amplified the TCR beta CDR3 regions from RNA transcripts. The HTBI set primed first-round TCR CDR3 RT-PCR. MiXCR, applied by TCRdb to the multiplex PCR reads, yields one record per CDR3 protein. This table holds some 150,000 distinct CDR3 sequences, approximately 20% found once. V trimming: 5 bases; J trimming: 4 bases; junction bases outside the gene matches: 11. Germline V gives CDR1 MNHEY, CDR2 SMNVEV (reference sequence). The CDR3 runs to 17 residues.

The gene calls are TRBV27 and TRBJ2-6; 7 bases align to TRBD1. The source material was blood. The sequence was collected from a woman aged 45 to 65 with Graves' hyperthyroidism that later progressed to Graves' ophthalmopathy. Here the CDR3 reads CASSPQGVSSGANVLTF. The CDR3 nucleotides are TGTGCCAGCAGTCCTCAGGGGGTTTCGTCAGGGGCCAACGTCCTGACTTTC.